A single sample gave rise to the 2 T cell receptor beta chains below, sequenced in a study of control samples from healthy donors and cancer patients. Sequencing used immunoSEQ multiplex PCR; TCRdb keeps in-frame clones, though not all of them. The data contain under 75,000 clones, over 75% of them singletons. Sequenced sample: blood. These receptors all stem from a man between 35 and 55 years old in good health.

The genes are TRBV5-1 and TRBJ1-1; 7 positions match TRBD1. CDR1 SGHRS and CDR2 YFSETQ come from the germline V gene. V was clipped by 2 bases and J by 1 base; unmatched bases: 5. The CDR3 covers 15 residues. The CDR3: CASSFPTGKNTEAFF. The CDR3 nucleotides read TGCGCCAGCAGCTTCCCGACAGGGAAGAACACTGAAGCTTTCTTT. Complete variable domain (other parts from reference TRBV5-1 and TRBJ1-1): KAGVTQTPRYLIKTRGQQVTLSCSPISGHRSVSWYQQTPGQGLQFLFEYFSETQRNKGNFPGRFSGRQFSNSRSEMNVSTLELGDSALYLCASSFPTGKNTEAFFGQGTRLTVV.

The chain recombines TRBV9 with TRBJ2-1; 11 positions agree with TRBD2. Per the germline V gene, CDR1 is SGDLS and CDR2 is YYNGEE. The junction had 4 bases not matched to a gene; V was cut back by 4 bases and J by 4 bases. CDR3 size: 15 residues. This CDR3 reads CASSRTSGSYNEQFF. CDR3 nucleotide sequence: TGTGCCAGCAGCCGGACTAGCGGGTCTTACAATGAGCAGTTCTTC.